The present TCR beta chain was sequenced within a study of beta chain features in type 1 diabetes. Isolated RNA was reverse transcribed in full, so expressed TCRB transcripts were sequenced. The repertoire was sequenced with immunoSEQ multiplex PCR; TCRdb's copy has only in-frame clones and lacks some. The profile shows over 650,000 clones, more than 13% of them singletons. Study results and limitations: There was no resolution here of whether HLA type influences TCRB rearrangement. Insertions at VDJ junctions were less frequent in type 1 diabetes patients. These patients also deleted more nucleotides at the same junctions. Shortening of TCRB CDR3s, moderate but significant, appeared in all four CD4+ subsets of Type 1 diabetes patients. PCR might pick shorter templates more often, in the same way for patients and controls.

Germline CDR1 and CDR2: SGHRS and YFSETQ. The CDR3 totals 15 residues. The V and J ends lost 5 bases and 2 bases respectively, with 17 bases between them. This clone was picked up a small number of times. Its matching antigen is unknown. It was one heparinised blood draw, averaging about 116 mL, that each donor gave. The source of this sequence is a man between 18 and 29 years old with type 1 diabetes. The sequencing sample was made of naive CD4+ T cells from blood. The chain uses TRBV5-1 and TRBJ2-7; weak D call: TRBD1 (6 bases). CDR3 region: CASSRDSQGTYEQYF. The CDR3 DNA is TGCGCCAGCAGTCGTGACAGCCAGGGGACCTACGAGCAGTACTTC.